Listed below are T cell receptor beta chains from one sample, sequenced in a study of glioma-infiltrating T cells after dendritic cell vaccination. TCRdb's table, derived via immunoSEQ multiplex PCR, lists solely in-frame clones and lacks some. Of tens of thousands of clones in the sample, 70% to 85% were seen once. This specimen consisted of blood, obtained after dendritic cell vaccination. These receptors originate from a human donor with glioblastoma. Each CDR3 is given with its conserved first and last residue.

cdr3_aa,v_call
CASSPRTGGTDTQYF,TRBV11-3
CASAVKRGLRETQYF,TRBV7-9
CASSLDAGQEFYGYTF,TRBV27
CASSKEGGGATEAFF,TRBV21-1
CASSPIRQDWVGQETQYF,TRBV14
CASSVPAGGDNEQFF,TRBV2
CATSRSSDGYTEAFF,TRBV15
CASSLVGLHEQFF,TRBV7-2
CASSLDAALAKNIQYF,TRBV5-5
CASSPGRLNNSPLHF,TRBV2